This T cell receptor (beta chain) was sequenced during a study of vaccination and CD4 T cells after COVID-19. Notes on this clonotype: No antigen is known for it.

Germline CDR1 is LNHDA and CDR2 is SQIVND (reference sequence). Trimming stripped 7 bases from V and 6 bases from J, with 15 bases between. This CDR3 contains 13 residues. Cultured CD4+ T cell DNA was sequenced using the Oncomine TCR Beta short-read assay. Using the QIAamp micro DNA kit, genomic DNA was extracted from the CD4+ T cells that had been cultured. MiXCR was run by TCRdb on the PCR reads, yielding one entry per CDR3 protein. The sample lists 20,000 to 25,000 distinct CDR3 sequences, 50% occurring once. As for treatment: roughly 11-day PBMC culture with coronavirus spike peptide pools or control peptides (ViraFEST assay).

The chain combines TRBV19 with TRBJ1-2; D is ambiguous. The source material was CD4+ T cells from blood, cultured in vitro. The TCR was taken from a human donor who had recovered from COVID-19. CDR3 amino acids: CASNFAGIDGYTF. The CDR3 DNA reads TGTGCCAGTAACTTCGCAGGTATCGATGGCTACACCTTC.